Listed here is a single T cell receptor (beta chain). No cognate antigen has been identified for it. Nothing much larger sits one base from this clone, and base qualities are not available. The library was made by PCR. The reads were generated on an Illumina HiSeq 2500. TCR library preparation used molecular barcoding, with unique molecular identifiers applied to normalize quantification of the TCRbeta repertoire. TCRdb reran the public reads through fastp at Q25 and MiXCR, keeping productive beta chains. Merged by CDR3 protein, the rows form single entries marked with the most common genes and DNA. The sample contains roughly 240,000 distinct CDR3 sequences, less than 9% of them found a single time. The top ten clones comprise approximately 6.3% of the sample. This specimen belongs to a study of T-cell reconstitution after alpha-beta-depleted transplantation in children (TCRdb year 2016). Notes on the research overall: T-cell immune reconstitution after TCRalphabeta/CD19-depleted allogeneic hematopoietic cell transplantation in children was quantitatively tracked in the study by means of TCR repertoire profiling. The study at large found these results: In some patients, the high TCRbeta diversity seen at day 60 was put down to recipient T cells and intrathymic progenitors that had survived conditioning. Apparently early alphabetaT-cell count recovery about two months after transplant reportedly relied on only several hundred rapidly expanded clones derived from non-depleted graft cells. The frequencies of hyperexpanded clones fell over the following months, and after one year, T-cell counts and TCRbeta diversity were mostly attributed to newly produced T cells.

The intended sense of this specimen's treatment or condition label: allogeneic hematopoietic cell transplantation with graft depleted of TCRalphabeta T cells and CD19 B cells. Transplant recipients were children who received TCRalphabeta/CD19-depleted allogeneic hematopoietic cell grafts. The input for sequencing was PBMCs, mostly from graft donor cells, taken 180 days after TCRalphabeta/CD19-depleted stem cell transplant. The receptor was derived from a male patient younger than 18 who had a stem cell transplant for acute lymphoblastic leukemia, so the T cells may come from the graft donor.

The DNA sequence reads TGCGCCAGCAGCTTGGAGGTACTAGCGGGAGGGCCCCACGAGCAGTACTTC. This yields the protein CASSLEVLAGGPHEQYF. The rearrangement joined TRBV5-1 to TRBJ2-7, with 13 junctional bases fitting TRBD2. The CDR3 runs 17 amino acids, cysteine and phenylalanine included. The CDR3 DNA has 51 bases and is translated from base 1. CDR1 and CDR2 are drawn from the germline V gene: SGHRS, YFSETQ. V is trimmed back by 0 bases and J by 5 bases, and the junction contains 8 bases that no gene match accounts for. The CDR3 plus the reference TRBV5-1 and TRBJ2-7 genes for the other parts give the full variable domain: KAGVTQTPRYLIKTRGQQVTLSCSPISGHRSVSWYQQTPGQGLQFLFEYFSETQRNKGNFPGRFSGRQFSNSRSEMNVSTLELGDSALYLCASSLEVLAGGPHEQYFGPGTRLTVT.